This TCR beta chain was documented in a study of OX40 agonist ivuxolimab in advanced cancers. With 1 base removed from V and 6 bases from J, the gap between germline ends came to 12 bases. Germline lookup yields CDR1 SGHAT and CDR2 FQNNGV. The CDR3 has 14 amino acids. Sequenced by immunoSEQ multiplex PCR; TCRdb stores in-frame clones only, minus some. The data contain tens of thousands of clones, around 84% of them singletons. This clone was detected once. This clonotype originated in an adult with an advanced solid tumor such as melanoma, head and neck, liver or kidney cancer. The source was CD4+ or CD8+ T cells sorted from blood, collected in a trial of the OX40 agonist ivuxolimab. The chain uses TRBV11-2 and TRBJ1-2; D call uncertain. The DNA of the CDR3 is TGTGCCAGCAGCTTAGTTCTGACTCAGGATGGCTACACCTTC. This translates into CASSLVLTQDGYTF.